Following are 15 T cell receptor beta chains from one sample sequenced in a study of blood T cell repertoires in COVID-19. Assay: immunoSEQ multiplex PCR; the TCRdb copy retains only in-frame clones and omits some. The profile covers roughly 670,000 clones, with around 90% appearing a single time and approximately 0.25% taken by the ten largest. The specimen sequenced was peripheral blood. These receptors came from a woman between 18 and 30 years old with acute or convalescent COVID-19.

This chain connects TRBV19 to TRBJ1-1, with a possible D match to TRBD1 (5 bases). The V gene lost 4 bases and the J gene lost 0 bases, with 18 bases spanning the gap. Germline CDR1 LNHDA, CDR2 SQIVND (reference sequence). The CDR3 totals 17 residues. CDR3: CASSNPPRQLMNTEAFF. The CDR3 DNA reads TGTGCCAGTAGTAACCCTCCTAGACAGCTCATGAACACTGAAGCTTTCTTT.

This rearrangement joins TRBV19 to TRBJ1-2; D is perhaps TRBD1 (6 bases). The ends were cut back, 6 bases at V and 6 bases at J, with 17 bases in the middle. Germline values: CDR1 LNHDA, CDR2 SQIVND (reference sequence). This CDR3 is built from 14 residues. The CDR3 loop is CASSLQRQGNGYTF. The DNA for the CDR3 is TGTGCCAGTAGCCTCCAAAGGCAGGGGAATGGCTACACCTTC.

V usage is TRBV25-1 and J usage is TRBJ2-7, with 7 bases aligning to TRBD1. Germline lookup yields CDR1 MGHDK and CDR2 SYGVNS. The CDR3 is 13 residues long. J lost 7 bases, V lost 6 bases, and 9 bases had no gene match. The CDR3 loop is CASSEDRVEEQYF. In DNA form, the CDR3 reads TGTGCCAGCAGCGAAGACAGGGTAGAGGAGCAGTACTTC.

The chain combines TRBV4-1 with TRBJ1-1; D is possibly TRBD1 (5 bases). Trimming removed 1 base at V and 11 bases at J, with 14 bases between. The CDR3 contains 13 residues. Per germline, CDR1 MGHRA and CDR2 YSYEKL. The CDR3 DNA sequence: TGCGCCAGCAGCCAAGTTTTCCCAGGGTTGGCTTTCTTT. Translation gives CASSQVFPGLAFF.

The rearrangement joins TRBV12-3 or TRBV12-4 to TRBJ2-7, with a weak D call TRBD1 (6 bases). V lost 3 bases and J lost 4, with 10 bases in between. CDR3 length: 13 amino acids. CDR3 protein: CASSFTGKYEQYF. CDR3 sequence (DNA): TGTGCCAGCAGTTTCACAGGGAAGTACGAGCAGTACTTC.

This chain uses TRBV10-3 with TRBJ1-6; TRBD1 might be the D (5 bases). This CDR3 comprises 14 residues. Germline V gene data show CDR1 as ENHRY and CDR2 as SYGVKD. The V end was cut by 10 bases, the J end by 7 bases, with 17 bases between. The CDR3, as DNA: TGTGCCACCGTGGGGGGAGGTGGGAATTCACCCCTCCACTTT. It specifies CATVGGGGNSPLHF.

The V gene is TRBV7-2, the J gene TRBJ2-1; D perhaps matches TRBD2 (5 bases). The V end was cut by 7 bases, the J end by 0 bases, with 7 bases between. Germline V gives CDR1 SGHTA, CDR2 FQGNSA. The length of the CDR3 is 13 residues. The CDR3 coding sequence is TGTGCCAGCACTCGGGGCTCCTACAATGAGCAGTTCTTC. Amino acid sequence: CASTRGSYNEQFF.

The genes are TRBV7-6 and TRBJ2-7; 12 positions match TRBD2. V lost 1 base, J lost 8 bases, and 3 bases stayed unmatched. The CDR3 totals 14 residues. Per the germline V gene, CDR1 is SGHVS and CDR2 is FNYEAQ. The CDR3 is CASSLGLAGDKQYF. CDR3 nucleotides: TGTGCCAGCAGCTTAGGACTAGCGGGGGATAAGCAGTACTTC.

This clone turned up a few times. The chain couples TRBV11-2 to TRBJ1-3; D is unclear. Germline lookup yields CDR1 SGHAT and CDR2 FQNNGV. The CDR3 loop spans 13 amino acids. With 5 bases removed from V and 8 bases from J, the gap between germline ends came to 13 bases. The CDR3 coding sequence is TGTGCCAGCAGCGCCGGAGGAGGGTACACCATATATTTT. This encodes CASSAGGGYTIYF.

The chain carries TRBV11-2 and TRBJ2-3; maybe TRBD2 (7 bases). The CDR3 has 17 residues. V lost 0 bases and J lost 3, with 16 bases in between. CDR1 and CDR2 (germline): SGHAT, FQNNGV. The CDR3 DNA reads as TGTGCCAGCAGCTTAGATATCTGGGGGGGGCGTACAGATACGCAGTATTTT. Protein: CASSLDIWGGRTDTQYF.

V gene TRBV6-6 combines with J gene TRBJ1-2; 10 positions agree with TRBD1. The CDR3 length is 15 residues. V shed 7 bases, J shed 8 bases, and the junction held 13 bases outside the gene matches. Germline V gene data show CDR1 as MNHNY and CDR2 as SVGAGI (reference sequence). CDR3 protein: CASTYSGTGEGGYTF. The CDR3 DNA follows: TGTGCCAGCACCTACTCCGGGACAGGGGAGGGAGGCTACACCTTC.

In the case of this clone: Other DNA sequences of this sample code for an identical CDR3. The chain combines TRBV7-8 with TRBJ1-2, with 7 nucleotides matching TRBD1. Per germline, CDR1 SGHVS and CDR2 FQNEAQ. This CDR3 spans 14 amino acids. The J segment lost 4 bases and the V segment lost 1 base, leaving 3 bases of the junction unmatched. This CDR3 reads CASSLGTGSYGYTF. The DNA for the CDR3 is TGTGCCAGCAGCTTAGGGACAGGCTCCTATGGCTACACCTTC.

This clone appeared a single time. The gene calls are TRBV27 and TRBJ1-2; D gene ambiguous. The CDR3 runs to 15 residues. CDR1 and CDR2 from the germline V gene are MNHEY and SMNVEV (reference sequence). Trimming stripped 8 bases from V and 7 bases from J, with 23 bases between. DNA for the CDR3: TGTGCCAGCCCCCGTAGGACTGGACGAAAGCGTGGCTACACCTTC. Residues: CASPRRTGRKRGYTF.

This clone was seen once. The chain employs TRBV18 and TRBJ1-2; 8 positions match TRBD1. Germline-derived CDR1 and CDR2 are KGHSH and LQKENI. The trim removed 2 bases at V and 3 bases at J, leaving 5 bases unmatched. CDR3 length equals 15 residues. Here the CDR3 reads CASSPNSDRDYGYTF. CDR3 nucleotides: TGTGCCAGCTCACCAAACTCGGACAGGGACTATGGCTACACCTTC.

CDR3 nucleotides: TGTGCCACCAGCAGAGACAGGGGGCAAGGTTCACCCCTCCACTTT. It codes for CATSRDRGQGSPLHF. V is TRBV15 and J is TRBJ1-6, with 8 bases aligning to TRBD1. Trimming cost V 0 bases and J 9 bases; bases outside gene matches: 4. The CDR3 is made up of 15 amino acids. The germline V gene encodes CDR1 LNHNV and CDR2 YYDKDF (reference sequence).